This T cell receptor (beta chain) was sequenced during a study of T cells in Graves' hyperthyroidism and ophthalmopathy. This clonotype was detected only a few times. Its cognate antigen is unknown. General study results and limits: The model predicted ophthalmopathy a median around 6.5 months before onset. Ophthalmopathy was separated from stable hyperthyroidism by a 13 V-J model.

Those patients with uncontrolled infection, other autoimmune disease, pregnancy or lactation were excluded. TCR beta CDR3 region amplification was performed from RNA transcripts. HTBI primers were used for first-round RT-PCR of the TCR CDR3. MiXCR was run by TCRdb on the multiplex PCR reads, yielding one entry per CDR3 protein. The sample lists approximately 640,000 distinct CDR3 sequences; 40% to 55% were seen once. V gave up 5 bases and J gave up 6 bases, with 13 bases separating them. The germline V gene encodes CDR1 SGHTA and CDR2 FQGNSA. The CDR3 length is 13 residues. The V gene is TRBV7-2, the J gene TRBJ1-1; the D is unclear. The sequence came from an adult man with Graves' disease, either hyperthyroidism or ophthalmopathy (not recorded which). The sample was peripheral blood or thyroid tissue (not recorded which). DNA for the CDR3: TGTGCCAGCAGCCAAGTCCGGGTAGCTGAAGCTTTCTTT. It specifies CASSQVRVAEAFF.